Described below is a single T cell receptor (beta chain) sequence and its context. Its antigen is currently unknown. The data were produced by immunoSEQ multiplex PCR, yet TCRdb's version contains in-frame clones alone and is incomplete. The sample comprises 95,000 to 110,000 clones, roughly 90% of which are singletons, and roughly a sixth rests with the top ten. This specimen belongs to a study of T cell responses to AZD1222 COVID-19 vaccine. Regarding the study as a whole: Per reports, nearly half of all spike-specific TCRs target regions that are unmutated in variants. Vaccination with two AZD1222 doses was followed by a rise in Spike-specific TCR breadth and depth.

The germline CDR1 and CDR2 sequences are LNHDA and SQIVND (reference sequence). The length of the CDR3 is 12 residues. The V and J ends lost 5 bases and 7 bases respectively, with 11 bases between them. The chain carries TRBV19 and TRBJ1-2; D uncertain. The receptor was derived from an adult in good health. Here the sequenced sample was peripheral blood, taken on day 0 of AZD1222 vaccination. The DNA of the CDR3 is TGTGCCAGTAGTCGGACCGGGTTTGGCTACACCTTC. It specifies CASSRTGFGYTF.